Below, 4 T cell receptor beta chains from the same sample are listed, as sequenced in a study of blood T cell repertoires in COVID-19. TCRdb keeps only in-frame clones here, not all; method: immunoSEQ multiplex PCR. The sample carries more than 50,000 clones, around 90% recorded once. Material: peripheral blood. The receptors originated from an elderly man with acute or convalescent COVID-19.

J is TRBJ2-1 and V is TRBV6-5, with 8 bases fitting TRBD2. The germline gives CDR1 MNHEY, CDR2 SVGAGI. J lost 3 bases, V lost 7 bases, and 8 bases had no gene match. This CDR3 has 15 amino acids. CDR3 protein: CASKAGTSSYNEQFF. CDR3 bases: TGTGCCAGCAAAGCCGGGACTAGTAGCTACAATGAGCAGTTCTTC.

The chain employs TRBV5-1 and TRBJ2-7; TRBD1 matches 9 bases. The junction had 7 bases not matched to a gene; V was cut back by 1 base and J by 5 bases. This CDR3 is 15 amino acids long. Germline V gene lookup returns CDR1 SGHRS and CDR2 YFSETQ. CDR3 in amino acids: CASSLLQGAVDEQYF. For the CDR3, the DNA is TGCGCCAGCAGCTTGTTACAGGGGGCCGTGGACGAGCAGTACTTC.

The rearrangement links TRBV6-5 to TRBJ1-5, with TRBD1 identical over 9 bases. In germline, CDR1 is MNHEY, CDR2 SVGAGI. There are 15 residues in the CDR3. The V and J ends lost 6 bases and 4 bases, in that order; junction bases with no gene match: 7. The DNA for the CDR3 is TGTGCCAGCAGGGACCCGGGACAGGGTAATCAGCCCCAGCATTTT. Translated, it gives CASRDPGQGNQPQHF.

The CDR3 DNA reads TGTGCCAGCAGCCTGGGACAGGGTCCCCACGAGCAGTACTTC. Its translation: CASSLGQGPHEQYF. The chain links TRBV5-8 to TRBJ2-7; 9 bases are shared with TRBD1. Trimming cost V 4 bases and J 5 bases; bases outside gene matches: 7. Germline V gene lookup returns CDR1 SGHTS and CDR2 YDEGEE. The CDR3 covers 14 residues. The whole variable domain, filled in from reference TRBV5-8 and TRBJ2-7, reads EAGVTQSPTHLIKTRGQQATLRCSPISGHTSVYWYQQALGLGLQFLLWYDEGEERNRGNFPPRFSGRQFPNYSSELNVNALELEDSALYLCASSLGQGPHEQYFGPGTRLTVT.